Here is one TCR beta chain with its context. No antigen is known for it. The data derive from a study of T cell responses to AZD1222 COVID-19 vaccine. Study results and limitations: Mostly white British, mostly female donors; authors suggested clonal diversity may be underestimated. Spike-specific TCR breadth rose after two AZD1222 doses, and depth rose as well.

Germline CDR1 is SGHNT and CDR2 is YENEEA. V shed 5 bases and J 0 bases; nucleotides not matched to a gene: 7. CDR3 length: 15 residues. Generated by immunoSEQ multiplex PCR, the TCRdb table keeps only in-frame clones and is missing some. The data show 110,000 to 150,000 clones, approximately 90% seen once. The chain uses TRBV11-3 and TRBJ2-7; TRBD1 matches at 7 bases. This specimen consisted of peripheral blood, obtained on day 0 of AZD1222 vaccination. The sequence was obtained from an adult in good health. The CDR3, as DNA: TGTGCCAGCAGCCCACGGGACAGCTACTCCTACGAGCAGTACTTC. This codes for CASSPRDSYSYEQYF.